Presented here are 32 T cell receptor beta chains from one specimen sequenced in a study of T-cell reconstitution after alpha-beta-depleted transplantation in children. Points from the study as a whole: Reportedly, alpha-beta T cells present about two months post-transplant originated from several hundred expanded clones of graft origin.

Preparation of the TCRbeta library was carried out with unique molecular identifiers. TCRdb used MiXCR to reprocess the PCR reads, holding one entry per CDR3 protein. This sample has about 32,000 distinct CDR3 sequences, with about 6% found just once. These receptors are not linked to any known antigen. This material consisted of peripheral blood, taken 60 days after TCRalphabeta/CD19-depleted stem cell transplant. Source of these receptors: a child in the first two years of life who had a stem cell transplant for acute myeloid leukemia, so the T cells may come from the graft donor.

This clonotype was seen repeatedly, ten times or more. J is TRBJ2-3 and V is TRBV6-5, with 8 bases fitting TRBD2. From germline, CDR1 is MNHEY and CDR2 SVGAGI. CDR3 length: 14 residues. V lost 6 bases, J lost 2 bases, and 4 bases stayed unmatched. The CDR3 DNA sequence: TGTGCCAGCAGGGCCGGACTAGCCACAGATACGCAGTATTTT. It is translated as CASRAGLATDTQYF.

This clonotype was counted only a few times. The gene calls are TRBV29-1 and TRBJ2-2; possible D gene TRBD2, 6 bases. Germline V gene lookup returns CDR1 SQVTM and CDR2 ANQGSEA. The CDR3 sequence is 15 residues long. Trimming removed 6 bases from V and 2 bases from J, with 16 bases in between. CDR3 in DNA: TGCAGCGTGGCCGTCGGCGGGATTAACACCGGGGAGCTGTTTTTT. Protein product: CSVAVGGINTGELFF.

V and J are TRBV27 and TRBJ2-2; D gene unclear. CDR1 is MNHEY and CDR2 is SMNVEV in the germline V gene (reference sequence). The CDR3 has 13 residues. V lost 3 bases, J lost 6 bases, and 8 bases lay in between. The CDR3 region has the DNA TGTGCCAGCAGTTTCTTGGGTTCCGGGGAGCTGTTTTTT. It encodes CASSFLGSGELFF.

Many counts were recorded for this clonotype. CDR3 nucleotide sequence: TGTGCCAGCAGTTACTTGGGGTTTCGGGCGGACACTGAAGCTTTCTTT. As protein: CASSYLGFRADTEAFF. V gene TRBV6-2 or TRBV6-3 combines with J gene TRBJ1-1, with no clear D. Trimming took 1 base from V and 3 from J, leaving 15 bases between them. The length of the CDR3 is 16 residues. CDR1 and CDR2 from the germline V gene are MNHEY and SVGEGT.

There are many counts of this clonotype. V gene TRBV7-2 combines with J gene TRBJ2-7, with 12 bases fitting TRBD2. The length of the CDR3 is 15 residues. Germline assignment: CDR1 SGHTA and CDR2 FQGNSA. V was clipped by 5 bases and J by 4 bases; unmatched bases: 6. The CDR3 DNA reads TGTGCCAGCAGCACAGGACTAGCGGGACTATACGAGCAGTACTTC. It yields the protein CASSTGLAGLYEQYF.

This clonotype appeared many times. The chain combines TRBV5-1 with TRBJ2-5, with D uncertain. The germline gives CDR1 SGHRS, CDR2 YFSETQ. Trimming removed 1 base from V and 3 bases from J, with 7 bases in between. The CDR3 length is 13 residues. The CDR3 here is CASSLWAEETQYF. Written as DNA, the CDR3 is TGCGCCAGCAGCTTGTGGGCAGAAGAGACCCAGTACTTC.

This clonotype was observed at least ten times. The chain links TRBV7-6 to TRBJ2-1, with D possibly TRBD2 on 6 matching bases. The V end was cut by 4 bases, the J end by 5 bases, with 15 bases between. The CDR3 consists of 15 residues. Germline V gene lookup returns CDR1 SGHVS and CDR2 FNYEAQ. The CDR3 sequence is CASSWLAPLNNEQFF. The CDR3 nucleotides read TGTGCCAGCAGCTGGCTAGCGCCATTAAACAATGAGCAGTTCTTC.

This clonotype was seen at least ten times. The chain joins TRBV27 to TRBJ2-7, with D unclear. The V gene's germline CDR1 is MNHEY and CDR2 SMNVEV (reference sequence). The CDR3 extends over 14 amino acids. Deletions cut 3 bases from V and 3 bases from J, with 12 bases between. Here the CDR3 DNA reads TGTGCCAGCAGTTTCCCCGGGCGACTCTACGAGCAGTACTTC. This codes for CASSFPGRLYEQYF.

This clonotype was picked up many times. V usage is TRBV10-3 and J usage is TRBJ2-1; 9 nucleotides match TRBD2. This CDR3 has 17 residues. The ends lost 1 base at V and 3 bases at J; junction bases unmatched: 7. Germline lookup yields CDR1 ENHRY and CDR2 SYGVKD. The CDR3 DNA reads TGTGCCATCAGTGAGTTCCCCGCTAGCGGGATCTACAATGAGCAGTTCTTC. Encoded protein: CAISEFPASGIYNEQFF.

This clonotype has at least ten counts. The chain is built from TRBV7-8 and TRBJ2-5, with 7 positions matching TRBD1. Germline V gives CDR1 SGHVS, CDR2 FQNEAQ. Germline trimming cut 2 bases from V and 3 bases from J; bases unmatched to any gene: 9. There are 16 residues in the CDR3. CDR3 nucleotide sequence: TGTGCCAGCAGCTTAACCCCCGACAGGGTTGAAGAGACCCAGTACTTC. Translating gives CASSLTPDRVEETQYF.

This clonotype was counted at least ten times. This rearrangement joins TRBV29-1 to TRBJ2-3, with 7 bases that match TRBD1. Germline CDR1 reads SQVTM; CDR2 reads ANQGSEA. The V gene end was trimmed by 4 bases and the J gene end by 0 bases; junction bases not matched to a gene: 19. The CDR3 is made up of 19 amino acids. The CDR3 nucleotides read TGCAGCGTTGTCGACAGGGTTTCATCATCCCCTATTAGCACAGATACGCAGTATTTT. Translating it yields CSVVDRVSSSPISTDTQYF.

This clonotype occurred many times. The genes are TRBV25-1 and TRBJ1-2; 7 nucleotides line up with TRBD1. Germline assignment: CDR1 MGHDK and CDR2 SYGVNS. The CDR3 runs to 13 residues. V lost 2 bases to trimming and J lost 8 bases; unmatched junction nucleotides: 5. The CDR3 loop is CASSEQGVGGYTF. CDR3 bases: TGTGCCAGCAGTGAACAGGGGGTAGGAGGCTACACCTTC.

There are many counts of this clonotype. The V and J genes are TRBV5-1 and TRBJ2-3; tentative D call: TRBD2 (7 bases). The CDR3 runs 15 residues. The V and J ends lost 2 bases and 4 bases respectively, with 14 bases between them. Germline CDR1 and CDR2: SGHRS and YFSETQ. In nucleotides, the CDR3 is TGCGCCAGCAGCTTCCCGGGGGGCCCGGCAGATACGCAGTATTTT. Residues: CASSFPGGPADTQYF.

In this sample, this clonotype turned up many times. The chain recombines TRBV12-3 or TRBV12-4 with TRBJ1-4; tentatively, D is TRBD1 (6 bases). This CDR3 is 12 amino acids long. V shed 6 bases and J shed 12 bases, with 14 bases lying between them. CDR3 nucleotides: TGTGCCAGCAGCCAGACAGGATGGGAACTGTTTTTT. Its translation: CASSQTGWELFF.

The count of this clonotype is one. In DNA form, the CDR3 reads TGCGCCAGCAGCCAAGATCGAAGTAGCAATCAGCCCCAGCATTTT. The encoded protein is CASSQDRSSNQPQHF. This chain connects TRBV4-3 to TRBJ1-5; D gene ambiguous. CDR3 length: 15 residues. V was cut by 0 bases and J by 0 bases, with 6 bases left in between. The V gene's germline CDR1 is LGHNA and CDR2 YSLEER.

In this sample, this clonotype turned up many times. The chain couples TRBV6-2 or TRBV6-3 to TRBJ1-1; tentative D call: TRBD1 (5 bases). V was clipped by 6 bases and J by 4 bases, with 12 bases between them. The germline gives CDR1 MNHEY, CDR2 SVGEGT. CDR3 length: 13 amino acids. For the CDR3, the DNA is TGTGCCAGCAGGGGACCTGGGGGCACTGAAGCTTTCTTT. It is translated as CASRGPGGTEAFF.

This clonotype was detected many times. V is TRBV4-3 and J is TRBJ2-5; possible D gene TRBD2, 5 bases. The length of the CDR3 is 15 residues. CDR1 and CDR2 from the germline V gene are LGHNA and YSLEER. Trimming pared 1 base from V and 5 bases from J, leaving 14 bases between. The CDR3 bases are TGCGCCAGCAGCCAAGGGGAGAACTTGCGGGAGACCCAGTACTTC. Its translation is CASSQGENLRETQYF.

This clonotype appeared many times. The chain uses TRBV7-2 and TRBJ1-1, with no clear D. The CDR3 spans 15 residues. Germline CDR1 and CDR2: SGHTA and FQGNSA. With 2 bases removed from V and 3 bases from J, the gap between germline ends came to 13 bases. CDR3 amino acids: CASSLLFRLDTEAFF. The CDR3, as DNA: TGTGCCAGCAGCTTACTTTTTCGTTTGGACACTGAAGCTTTCTTT.

This clonotype showed up just a few times. This chain connects TRBV7-8 to TRBJ1-1, with 8 nucleotides matching TRBD1. V lost 4 bases and J lost 4; bases outside the gene matches: 8. The length of the CDR3 is 15 residues. From germline, CDR1 is SGHVS and CDR2 FQNEAQ. The CDR3 spells CASSSAPGTGTEAFF. As DNA, the CDR3 is TGTGCCAGCAGCTCCGCCCCGGGGACAGGCACTGAAGCTTTCTTT.

This clonotype was counted at least ten times. The chain uses TRBV5-1 and TRBJ1-1; D is unclear. V was clipped by 1 base and J by 1 base, with 11 bases between them. Germline loops: CDR1 SGHRS, CDR2 YFSETQ. The CDR3 extends over 15 amino acids. CDR3: CASSLYDLANTEAFF. The CDR3 nucleotides read TGCGCCAGCAGCTTGTACGATTTGGCGAACACTGAAGCTTTCTTT.

This clonotype was observed at least ten times. This sequence joins TRBV5-4 and TRBJ1-2; no firm D call. CDR1 SGHNT and CDR2 YYREEE come from the germline V gene (reference sequence). This CDR3 contains 14 residues. Trimming left V 0 bases short and J 4 bases short, with 10 bases between. Here the CDR3 DNA reads TGTGCCAGCAGCTTGGATGGGTTGAGCTATGGCTACACCTTC. Protein product: CASSLDGLSYGYTF.

This clonotype appeared many times. This sequence joins TRBV5-1 and TRBJ2-1; 12 bases map to TRBD1. Germline V lookup: CDR1 SGHRS, CDR2 YFSETQ. Trimming removed 4 bases from V and 7 bases from J; junction bases left unmatched: 6. CDR3 size: 15 residues. The CDR3 nucleotides read TGCGCCAGCAGCCTGGGACAGGGGGCGCTGAATGAGCAGTTCTTC. Amino acids: CASSLGQGALNEQFF. Together with reference TRBV5-1 and TRBJ2-1, the CDR3 gives the full variable domain: KAGVTQTPRYLIKTRGQQVTLSCSPISGHRSVSWYQQTPGQGLQFLFEYFSETQRNKGNFPGRFSGRQFSNSRSEMNVSTLELGDSALYLCASSLGQGALNEQFFGPGTRLTVL.

The genes are TRBV7-9 and TRBJ2-7; 11 nucleotides line up with TRBD1. The CDR3 runs 17 residues. Germline trimming cut 4 bases from V and 4 bases from J; bases unmatched to any gene: 12. Germline V gives CDR1 SEHNR, CDR2 FQNEAQ (reference sequence). CDR3 nucleotide sequence: TGTGCCAGCAGCTCCGGGACAGGGGGTAGGGGTTCTTACGAGCAGTACTTC. Translation gives CASSSGTGGRGSYEQYF. Looking up the rest from reference TRBV7-9 and TRBJ2-7 gives the full variable domain: DTGVSQNPRHKITKRGQNVTFRCDPISEHNRLYWYRQTLGQGPEFLTYFQNEAQLEKSRLLSDRFSAERPKGSFSTLEIQRTEQGDSAMYLCASSSGTGGRGSYEQYFGPGTRLTVT.

This clonotype was seen at least ten times. The chain joins TRBV6-2 or TRBV6-3 to TRBJ2-5, with TRBD1 as a possible D gene (6 bases). CDR1 is MNHEY and CDR2 is SVGEGT in the germline V gene. V shed 6 bases and J shed 4 bases, with 15 bases lying between them. There are 14 residues in the CDR3. The CDR3: CASSLFRGPETQYF. As DNA, the CDR3 is TGTGCCAGCAGCCTGTTCAGGGGTCCAGAGACCCAGTACTTC.

Ten or more counts support this clonotype. The chain is built from TRBV30 and TRBJ2-2; the D is unclear. Deletions cut 2 bases from V and 6 bases from J, with 4 bases between. Per germline, CDR1 GTSNPN and CDR2 SVGIG (reference sequence). The CDR3 totals 11 residues. Written as DNA, the CDR3 is TGTGCCTGGAGTAGCCCCGGGGAGCTGTTTTTT. Translating gives CAWSSPGELFF.

This clonotype was seen many times. Here the CDR3 reads CSVGRLPEQFF. CDR3 nucleotide sequence: TGCAGCGTAGGACGGCTTCCTGAGCAGTTCTTC. V gene TRBV29-1 combines with J gene TRBJ2-1; D is uncertain. The germline CDR1 and CDR2 sequences are SQVTM and ANQGSEA. The ends were cut back, 6 bases at V and 9 bases at J, with 12 bases in the middle. The CDR3 has 11 residues.

At least ten counts were recorded for this clonotype. The chain uses TRBV7-6 and TRBJ1-1; TRBD1 might be the D (5 bases). Germline-derived CDR1 and CDR2 are SGHVS and FNYEAQ. CDR3 length equals 15 residues. V lost 2 bases and J lost 3, with 13 bases in between. Here the CDR3 reads CASSLSPGPHTEAFF. The DNA of the CDR3 is TGTGCCAGCAGCTTAAGTCCGGGGCCGCACACTGAAGCTTTCTTT. Full variable domain (remainder filled in from reference TRBV7-6 and TRBJ1-1): GAGVSQSPRYKVTKRGQDVALRCDPISGHVSLYWYRQALGQGPEFLTYFNYEAQQDKSGLPNDRFSAERPEGSISTLTIQRTEQRDSAMYRCASSLSPGPHTEAFFGQGTRLTVV.

The table lists this clonotype with many counts. This chain links TRBV7-8 with TRBJ2-1; D is possibly TRBD1 or TRBD2 (5 bases each). This CDR3 spans 15 amino acids. Per germline, CDR1 SGHVS and CDR2 FQNEAQ. V dropped 3 bases and J dropped 4 bases, with 13 bases sitting between them. CDR3 nucleotides: TGTGCCAGCAGCTTGTCCGGGACCCCGTACAATGAGCAGTTCTTC. Translation gives CASSLSGTPYNEQFF. Full variable domain (outside the CDR3, taken from reference TRBV7-8 and TRBJ2-1): GAGVSQSPRYKVAKRGQDVALRCDPISGHVSLFWYQQALGQGPEFLTYFQNEAQLDKSGLPSDRFFAERPEGSVSTLKIQRTQQEDSAVYLCASSLSGTPYNEQFFGPGTRLTVL.

Many counts were recorded for this clonotype. V is TRBV5-1 and J is TRBJ2-7, with D possibly being TRBD1 (5 bases). The length of the CDR3 is 14 residues. Germline CDR1 and CDR2: SGHRS and YFSETQ. V was pared by 5 bases and J by 3 bases, with 15 bases between. The CDR3 coding sequence is TGCGCCAGCAGAATCAACCAGGGCCTCTACGAGCAGTACTTC. As protein: CASRINQGLYEQYF.

This clonotype was detected many times. The chain couples TRBV7-9 to TRBJ2-2; D uncertain. The germline V gene has CDR1 SEHNR and CDR2 FQNEAQ (reference sequence). The CDR3 loop spans 11 amino acids. V was pared by 6 bases and J by 9 bases, with 8 bases between. The CDR3: CASRVGRELFF. CDR3 DNA: TGTGCCAGCAGGGTTGGACGGGAGCTGTTTTTT.

This clonotype was counted many times. The chain couples TRBV7-9 to TRBJ2-7; 7 bases map to TRBD2. CDR1 SEHNR and CDR2 FQNEAQ come from the germline V gene (reference sequence). This CDR3 region has 15 residues. J was trimmed by 3 bases and V by 1 base; bases with no gene match: 6. CDR3 sequence (DNA): TGTGCCAGCAGCTTAGTGGCTAGCGGATTCTACGAGCAGTACTTC. Amino acids: CASSLVASGFYEQYF.

This clonotype came up many times. The chain couples TRBV12-3 or TRBV12-4 to TRBJ1-2, with 7 bases that match TRBD1. This CDR3 has 13 amino acids. Trimming took 8 bases from V and 4 from J; bases not matched to a gene: 7. In DNA, the CDR3 is TGTGCCAGCGGTACCGGGACAGCCTATGGCTACACCTTC. Protein: CASGTGTAYGYTF.